Sequencing of this TCR beta chain was carried out in a study of OX40 agonist ivuxolimab in advanced cancers. For the study at large: Two patients with cutaneous melanoma and one with hepatocellular carcinoma, three in total, showed partial responses. General observations from the study: CD4+ and CD8+ T cells in blood underwent clonal expansion by week 6 at 0.1 to 3.0 mg/kg.

Turning to this clone: Antigen unknown.

V was clipped by 4 bases and J by 5 bases, with 11 bases between them. From germline, CDR1 is SQVTM and CDR2 ANQGSEA. The CDR3 consists of 12 residues. Generated by immunoSEQ multiplex PCR, the TCRdb table keeps only in-frame clones and is missing some. The top ten hold approximately 4.4% of the sample, which has some 44,000 clones, around 89% seen once. This receptor was identified in an adult with an advanced solid tumor such as melanoma, head and neck, liver or kidney cancer. The material sequenced was CD4+ or CD8+ T cells sorted from blood, taken in a trial of the OX40 agonist ivuxolimab. V is TRBV29-1 and J is TRBJ1-1, with D tentatively TRBD1 (6 bases). In DNA, the CDR3 is TGCAGCGTTGCGGGGGCAGGTACTGAAGCTTTCTTT. It yields the protein CSVAGAGTEAFF.